Shown below are 5 T cell receptor beta chains from a single sample sequenced in a study of blood T cell repertoires in COVID-19. TCRdb's copy holds only in-frame clones and misses some; the assay was immunoSEQ multiplex PCR. This table has approximately 210,000 clones, under 90% appearing once. The specimen sequenced was peripheral blood. The receptor source for this set is a man between 50 and 59 years old with COVID-19, enrolled during active disease.

This clone was observed a few times. The rearrangement uses TRBV6-2 or TRBV6-3 and TRBJ2-4; 7 bases line up with TRBD1. Germline V lookup: CDR1 MNHEY, CDR2 SVGEGT. The CDR3 has 14 residues. The J segment lost 6 bases and the V segment lost 5 bases, leaving 7 bases of the junction unmatched. The CDR3 DNA sequence: TGTGCCAGCAGTCAAGACAGGGTAGTAAACATTCAGTACTTC. Its translation: CASSQDRVVNIQYF.

The rearrangement links TRBV25-1 to TRBJ1-4; no clear D. V lost 3 bases, J lost 7 bases, and 12 bases lay in between. The length of the CDR3 is 14 residues. CDR1 MGHDK and CDR2 SYGVNS come from the germline V gene. The CDR3 loop reads CASSDKEIGEKLFF. In DNA, the CDR3 is TGTGCCAGCAGTGATAAGGAGATTGGTGAAAAACTGTTTTTT.

CDR3 DNA: TGTGCCAGCAGTTTAGGGGGGGCGGAAGAGACCCAGTACTTC. Protein product: CASSLGGAEETQYF. V is TRBV6-2 or TRBV6-3 and J is TRBJ2-5, with D possibly being TRBD2 (7 bases). V lost 4 bases to trimming and J lost 3 bases, with 12 bases between them. The CDR3 is made up of 14 amino acids. The V gene's germline CDR1 is MNHEY and CDR2 SVGEGT.

This clone was counted a single time. The genes are TRBV19 and TRBJ2-3; TRBD2 is a possible D gene (6 bases). The V gene lost 8 bases and the J gene lost 2 bases, with 14 bases spanning the gap. The CDR3 runs to 14 residues. CDR1 and CDR2 from the germline V gene are LNHDA and SQIVND (reference sequence). The CDR3: CASARGADTDTQYF. For the CDR3, the DNA is TGTGCCAGTGCCCGCGGGGCCGACACAGATACGCAGTATTTT.

In nucleotides, the CDR3 is TGTGCCATCAGTGATGGGACAGGGGATGAAAAACTGTTTTTT. Protein product: CAISDGTGDEKLFF. J is TRBJ1-4 and V is TRBV10-3; 10 bases are shared with TRBD1. There are 14 residues in the CDR3. With V trimmed by 3 bases and J by 6 bases, 1 base remained unmatched. Germline V gene lookup returns CDR1 ENHRY and CDR2 SYGVKD.